Sequencing of this TCR beta chain was carried out in a study of blood T cells in healthy people across ages. Study-wide results and limits: With age, beta diversity per million T cells declined roughly linearly, significantly by about 40.

Remarks on this clonotype: No antigen is known for it.

Primed by a sample-barcoded 5' primer and a J-beta primer mix, a second PCR proceeded for roughly 7 to 12 cycles. Using its own MiXCR run on the 5' RACE reads, TCRdb lists one record per CDR3 protein. The sample consists of over 700,000 distinct CDR3 sequences, 50% to 65% of them appearing once. Sequenced sample: blood. The sequence derives from a man older than 75 in good health.

CDR3 in amino acids: CSVVTSGQYF. CDR3 nucleotides: TGCAGCGTTGTAACGAGCGGGCAGTACTTC. The chain joins TRBV29-1 to TRBJ2-7; TRBD2 is a possible D gene (5 bases). Trimming pared 4 bases from V and 9 bases from J, leaving 10 bases between. The CDR3 sequence is 10 residues long. Germline V lookup: CDR1 SQVTM, CDR2 ANQGSEA.